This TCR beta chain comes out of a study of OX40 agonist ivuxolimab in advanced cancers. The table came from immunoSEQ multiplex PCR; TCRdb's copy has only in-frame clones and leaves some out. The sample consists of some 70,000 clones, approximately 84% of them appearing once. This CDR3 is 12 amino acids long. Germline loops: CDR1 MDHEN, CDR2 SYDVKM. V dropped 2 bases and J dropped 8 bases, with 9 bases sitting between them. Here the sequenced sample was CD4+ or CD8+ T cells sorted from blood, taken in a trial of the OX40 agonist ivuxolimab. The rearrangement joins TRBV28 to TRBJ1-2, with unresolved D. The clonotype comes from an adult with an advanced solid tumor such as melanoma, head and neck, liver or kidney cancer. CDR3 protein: CASSLRVRGYTF. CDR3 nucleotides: TGTGCCAGCAGTTTACGGGTTAGGGGCTACACCTTC.